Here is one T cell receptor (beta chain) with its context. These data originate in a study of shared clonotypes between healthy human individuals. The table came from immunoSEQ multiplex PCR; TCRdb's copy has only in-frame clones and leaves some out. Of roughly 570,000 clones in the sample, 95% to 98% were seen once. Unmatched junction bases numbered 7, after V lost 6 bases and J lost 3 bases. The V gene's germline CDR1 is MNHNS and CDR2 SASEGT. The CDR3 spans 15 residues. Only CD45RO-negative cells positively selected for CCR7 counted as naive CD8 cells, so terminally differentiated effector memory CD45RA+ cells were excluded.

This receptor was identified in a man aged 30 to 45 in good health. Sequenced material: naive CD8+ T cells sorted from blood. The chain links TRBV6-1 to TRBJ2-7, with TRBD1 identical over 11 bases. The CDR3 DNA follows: TGTGCCAGCAGGACCGGGACAGGGGGATACTACGAGCAGTACTTC. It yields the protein CASRTGTGGYYEQYF.